This paragraph covers one T cell receptor beta chain sequence. Antigen specificity is unknown. These data belong to a study of OX40 agonist ivuxolimab in advanced cancers. Study-level information: Head and neck, renal cell, melanoma or hepatocellular carcinoma were the cancers that dose-escalation patients had.

Trimming at V came to 0 bases and at J to 5 bases, leaving 2 bases not matched to a gene. The CDR3 runs to 13 residues. CDR1 SGDLS and CDR2 YYNGEE come from the germline V gene. Findings and limits, study-wide: Expanded peripheral T-cell antigen specificity went undetermined.

Sequenced by immunoSEQ multiplex PCR; TCRdb stores in-frame clones only, minus some. The profile shows about 19,000 clones, around 84% of them singletons. The clonotype was recovered from an adult with an advanced solid tumor such as melanoma, head and neck, liver or kidney cancer. The V and J genes are TRBV9 and TRBJ2-7, with TRBD1 matching over 7 bases. Sequences were derived from CD4+ or CD8+ T cells sorted from blood, sampled in a trial of the OX40 agonist ivuxolimab. The CDR3 DNA reads as TGTGCCAGCAGCGTAGGCGACAGGGACGAGCAGTACTTC. Amino acid sequence: CASSVGDRDEQYF.